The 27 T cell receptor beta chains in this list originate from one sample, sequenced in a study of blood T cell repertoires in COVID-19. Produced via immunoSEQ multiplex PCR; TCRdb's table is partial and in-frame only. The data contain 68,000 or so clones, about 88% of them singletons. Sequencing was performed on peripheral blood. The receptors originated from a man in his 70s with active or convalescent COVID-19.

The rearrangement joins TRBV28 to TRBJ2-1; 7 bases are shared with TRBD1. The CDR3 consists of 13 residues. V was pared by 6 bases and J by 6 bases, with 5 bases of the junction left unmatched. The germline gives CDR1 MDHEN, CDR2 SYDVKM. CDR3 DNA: TGTGCCAGCAGGACAGGGAATACCAATGAGCAGTTCTTC. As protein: CASRTGNTNEQFF.

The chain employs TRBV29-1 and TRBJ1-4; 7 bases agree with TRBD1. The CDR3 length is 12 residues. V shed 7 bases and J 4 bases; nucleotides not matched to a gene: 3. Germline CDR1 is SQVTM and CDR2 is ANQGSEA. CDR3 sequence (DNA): TGCAGCGCCCGGGACAGTAATGAAAAACTGTTTTTT. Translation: CSARDSNEKLFF.

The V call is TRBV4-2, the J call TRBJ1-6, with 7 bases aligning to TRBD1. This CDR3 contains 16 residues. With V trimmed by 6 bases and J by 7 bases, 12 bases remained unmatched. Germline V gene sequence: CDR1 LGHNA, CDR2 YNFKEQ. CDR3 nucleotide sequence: TGTGCCAGCAGGGAGGGGGCAGGGGAGATAAATTCACCCCTCCACTTT. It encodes CASREGAGEINSPLHF.

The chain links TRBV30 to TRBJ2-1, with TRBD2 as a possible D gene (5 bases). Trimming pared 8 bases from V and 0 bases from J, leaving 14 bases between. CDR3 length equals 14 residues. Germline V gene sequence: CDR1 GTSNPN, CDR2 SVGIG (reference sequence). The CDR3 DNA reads TGTGCCGGAGGCGGGCTCAGCTCCTACAATGAGCAGTTCTTC. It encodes CAGGGLSSYNEQFF.

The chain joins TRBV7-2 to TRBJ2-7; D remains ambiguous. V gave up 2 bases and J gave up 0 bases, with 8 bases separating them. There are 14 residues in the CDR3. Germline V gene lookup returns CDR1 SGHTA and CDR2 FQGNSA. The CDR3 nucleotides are TGTGCCAGCAGCTTACTGAGGAACTCCTACGAGCAGTACTTC. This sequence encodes CASSLLRNSYEQYF.

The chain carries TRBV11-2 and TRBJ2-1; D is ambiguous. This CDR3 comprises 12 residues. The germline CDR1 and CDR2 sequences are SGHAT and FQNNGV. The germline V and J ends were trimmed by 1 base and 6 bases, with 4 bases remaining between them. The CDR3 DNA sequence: TGTGCCAGCAGCTTAGCGGGCAATGAGCAGTTCTTC. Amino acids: CASSLAGNEQFF.

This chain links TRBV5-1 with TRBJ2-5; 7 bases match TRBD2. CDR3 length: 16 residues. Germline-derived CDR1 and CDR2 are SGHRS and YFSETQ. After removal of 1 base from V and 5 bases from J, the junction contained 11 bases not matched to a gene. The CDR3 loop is CASSLRTAGEGETQYF. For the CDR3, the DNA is TGCGCCAGCAGCTTGAGAACGGCGGGGGAGGGCGAGACCCAGTACTTC.

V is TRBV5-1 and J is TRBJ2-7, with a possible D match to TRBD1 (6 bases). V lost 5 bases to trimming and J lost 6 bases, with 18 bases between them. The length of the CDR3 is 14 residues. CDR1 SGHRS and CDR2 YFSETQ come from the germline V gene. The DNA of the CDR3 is TGCGCCAGCAGGGGGGCCGTAGTTGTCATCGAGCAGTACTTC. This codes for CASRGAVVVIEQYF.

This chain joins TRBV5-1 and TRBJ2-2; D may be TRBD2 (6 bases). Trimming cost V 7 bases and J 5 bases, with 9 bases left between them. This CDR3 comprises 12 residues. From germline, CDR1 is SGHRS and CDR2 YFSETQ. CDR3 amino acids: CASGGGTGELFF. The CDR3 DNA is TGCGCCAGCGGCGGAGGGACCGGGGAGCTGTTTTTT. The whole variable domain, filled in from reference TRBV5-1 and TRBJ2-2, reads KAGVTQTPRYLIKTRGQQVTLSCSPISGHRSVSWYQQTPGQGLQFLFEYFSETQRNKGNFPGRFSGRQFSNSRSEMNVSTLELGDSALYLCASGGGTGELFFGEGSRLTVL.

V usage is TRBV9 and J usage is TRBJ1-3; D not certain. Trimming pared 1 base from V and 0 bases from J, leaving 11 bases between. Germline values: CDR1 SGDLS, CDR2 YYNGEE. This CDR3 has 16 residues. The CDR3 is CASSVSGRLSGNTIYF. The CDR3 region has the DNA TGTGCCAGCAGCGTAAGTGGTCGACTCTCTGGAAACACCATATATTTT.

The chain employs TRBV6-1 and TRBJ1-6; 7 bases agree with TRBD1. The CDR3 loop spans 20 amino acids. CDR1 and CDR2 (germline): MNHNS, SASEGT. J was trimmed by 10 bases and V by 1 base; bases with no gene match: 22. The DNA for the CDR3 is TGTGCCAGCAGTGAAGTTCGCGGACAGGACCCAGTGGGGCTGGGCTCACCCCTCCACTTT. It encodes CASSEVRGQDPVGLGSPLHF.

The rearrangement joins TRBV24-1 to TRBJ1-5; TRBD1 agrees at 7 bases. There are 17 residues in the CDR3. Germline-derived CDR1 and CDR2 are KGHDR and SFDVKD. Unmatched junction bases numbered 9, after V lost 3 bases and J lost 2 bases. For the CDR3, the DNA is TGTGCCACCAGTGATAACCACAGGGGAGCGGGCAATCAGCCCCAGCATTTT. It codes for CATSDNHRGAGNQPQHF.

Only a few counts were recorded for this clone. CDR3 sequence reads: CASSSRGGGEKLFF. Written as DNA, the CDR3 is TGTGCCAGCAGCTCTAGGGGGGGTGGTGAAAAACTGTTTTTT. The chain is built from TRBV11-2 and TRBJ1-4; D may be TRBD1 (6 bases). This CDR3 contains 14 residues. With 4 bases removed from V and 7 bases from J, the gap between germline ends came to 13 bases. The V gene's germline CDR1 is SGHAT and CDR2 FQNNGV.

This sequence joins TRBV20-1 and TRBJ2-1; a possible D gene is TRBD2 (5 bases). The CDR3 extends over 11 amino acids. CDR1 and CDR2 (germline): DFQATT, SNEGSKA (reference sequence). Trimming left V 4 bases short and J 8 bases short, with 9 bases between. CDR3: CSATREHEQFF. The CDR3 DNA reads TGCAGTGCTACAAGGGAGCATGAGCAGTTCTTC.

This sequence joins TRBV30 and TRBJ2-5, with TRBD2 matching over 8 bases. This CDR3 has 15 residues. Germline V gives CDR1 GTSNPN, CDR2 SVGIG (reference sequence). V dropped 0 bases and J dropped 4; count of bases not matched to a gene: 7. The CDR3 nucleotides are TGTGCCTGGAGTGTACCCGGGGGGGCCCTAGAGACCCAGTACTTC. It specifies CAWSVPGGALETQYF. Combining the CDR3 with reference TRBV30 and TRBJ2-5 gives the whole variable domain SQTIHQWPATLVQPVGSPLSLECTVEGTSNPNLYWYRQAAGRGLQLLFYSVGIGQISSEVPQNLSASRPQDRQFILSSKKLLLSDSGFYLCAWSVPGGALETQYFGPGTRLLVL.

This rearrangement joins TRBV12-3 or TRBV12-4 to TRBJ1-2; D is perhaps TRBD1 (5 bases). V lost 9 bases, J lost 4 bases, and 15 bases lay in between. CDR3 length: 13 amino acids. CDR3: CASLDWQGYGYTF. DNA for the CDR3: TGTGCCAGTCTAGACTGGCAGGGCTATGGCTACACCTTC.

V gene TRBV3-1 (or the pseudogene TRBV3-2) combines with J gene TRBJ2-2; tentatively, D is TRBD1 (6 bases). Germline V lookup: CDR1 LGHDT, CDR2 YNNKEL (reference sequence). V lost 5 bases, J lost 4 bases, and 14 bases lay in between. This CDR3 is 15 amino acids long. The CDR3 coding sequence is TGTGCCAGCAGCTTCGGCAGGGGCCTCACCGGGGAGCTGTTTTTT. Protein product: CASSFGRGLTGELFF.

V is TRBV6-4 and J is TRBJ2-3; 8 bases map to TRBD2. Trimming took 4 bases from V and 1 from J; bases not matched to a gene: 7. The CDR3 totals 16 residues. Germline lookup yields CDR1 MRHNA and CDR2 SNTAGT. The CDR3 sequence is CASSAFGGVGTDTQYF. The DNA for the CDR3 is TGTGCCAGCAGTGCCTTCGGGGGGGTTGGCACAGATACGCAGTATTTT.

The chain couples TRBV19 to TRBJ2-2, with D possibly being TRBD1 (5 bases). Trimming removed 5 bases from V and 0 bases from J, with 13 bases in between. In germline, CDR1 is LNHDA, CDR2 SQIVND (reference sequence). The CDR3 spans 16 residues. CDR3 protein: CASSVTQGANTGELFF. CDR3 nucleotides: TGTGCCAGTAGTGTGACTCAGGGCGCGAACACCGGGGAGCTGTTTTTT.

In DNA form, the CDR3 reads TGTGCCAGCACCTACAGGGGGAGGACCGGGGAGCTGTTTTTT. It yields the protein CASTYRGRTGELFF. The chain links TRBV2 to TRBJ2-2; 8 bases match TRBD1. The CDR3 totals 14 residues. V shed 7 bases and J 5 bases; nucleotides not matched to a gene: 6. The germline CDR1 and CDR2 sequences are SNHLY and FYNNEI. The whole variable domain, remainder taken from reference TRBV2 and TRBJ2-2, is EPEVTQTPSHQVTQMGQEVILRCVPISNHLYFYWYRQILGQKVEFLVSFYNNEISEKSEIFDDQFSVERPDGSNFTLKIRSTKLEDSAMYFCASTYRGRTGELFFGEGSRLTVL.

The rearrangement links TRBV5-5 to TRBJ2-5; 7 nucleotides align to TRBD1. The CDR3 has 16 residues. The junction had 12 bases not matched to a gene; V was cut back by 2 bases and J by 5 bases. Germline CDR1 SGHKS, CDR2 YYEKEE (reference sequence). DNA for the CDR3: TGTGCCAGCAGCTTAACGCCGGGACAGAGGATGGAGACCCAGTACTTC. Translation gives CASSLTPGQRMETQYF.

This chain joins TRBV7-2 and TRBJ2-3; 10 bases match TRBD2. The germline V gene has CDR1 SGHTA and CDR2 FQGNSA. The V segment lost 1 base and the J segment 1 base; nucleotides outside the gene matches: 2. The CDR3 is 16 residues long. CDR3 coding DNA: TGTGCCAGCAGCTTAGGACTAGCGGGTGGCACAGATACGCAGTATTTT. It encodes CASSLGLAGGTDTQYF.

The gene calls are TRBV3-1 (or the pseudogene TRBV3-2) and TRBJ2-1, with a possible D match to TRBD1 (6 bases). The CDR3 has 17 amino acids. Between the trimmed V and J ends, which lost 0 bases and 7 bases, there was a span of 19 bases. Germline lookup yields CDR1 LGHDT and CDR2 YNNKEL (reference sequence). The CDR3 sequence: CASSQDNPRTAENEQFF. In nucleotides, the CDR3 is TGTGCCAGCAGCCAAGATAACCCCCGGACAGCAGAAAATGAGCAGTTCTTC.

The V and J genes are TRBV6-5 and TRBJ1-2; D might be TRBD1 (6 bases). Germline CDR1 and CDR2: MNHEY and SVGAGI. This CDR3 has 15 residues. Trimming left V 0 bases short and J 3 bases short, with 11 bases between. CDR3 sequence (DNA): TGTGCCAGCAGTTACTCTAACAGGGCTGACTATGGCTACACCTTC. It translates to CASSYSNRADYGYTF.

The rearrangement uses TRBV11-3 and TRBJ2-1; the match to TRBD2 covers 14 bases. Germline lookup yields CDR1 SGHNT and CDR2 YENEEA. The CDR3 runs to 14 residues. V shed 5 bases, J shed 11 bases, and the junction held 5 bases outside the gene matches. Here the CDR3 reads CASSPRTSGGQQFF. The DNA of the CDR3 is TGTGCCAGCAGCCCACGGACTAGCGGGGGGCAGCAGTTCTTC.

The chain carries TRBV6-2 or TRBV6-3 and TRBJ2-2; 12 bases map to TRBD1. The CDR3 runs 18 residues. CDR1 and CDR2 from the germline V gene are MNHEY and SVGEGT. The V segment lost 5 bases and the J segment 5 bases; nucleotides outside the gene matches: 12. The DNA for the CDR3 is TGTGCCAGCAGTGTGGTAGTGGGACAGGGGGCAAGAACCGGGGAGCTGTTTTTT. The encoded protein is CASSVVVGQGARTGELFF.

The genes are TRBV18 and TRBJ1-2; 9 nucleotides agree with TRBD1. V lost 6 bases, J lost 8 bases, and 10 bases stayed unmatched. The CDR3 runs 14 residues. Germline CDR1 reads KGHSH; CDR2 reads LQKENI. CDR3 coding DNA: TGTGCCAGCTCGACCGGGACAGGGACAGGCGGCTACACCTTC. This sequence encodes CASSTGTGTGGYTF.